A single sample is the source of the 21 T cell receptor beta chains below, sequenced in a study of blood T cell repertoires in COVID-19. Using immunoSEQ multiplex PCR, the repertoire was profiled, and TCRdb retains in-frame clones only, with some absent. Among about 330,000 clones listed, roughly 90% were seen once. Sample: PBMCs or T cells enriched from blood (not recorded which). These receptors were obtained from a woman aged 25 to 45 who had recovered from COVID-19.

The chain combines TRBV5-3 with TRBJ2-3; 9 bases match TRBD2. TRBV5-3 is classed as an ORF, of uncertain function. V was pared by 8 bases and J by 4 bases, with 20 bases of the junction left unmatched. This CDR3 is 18 amino acids long. DNA for the CDR3: TGTGCCAGTCCGGGGGGGCGGGGGGGCCCGGCATGGTCAGATACGCAGTATTTT. Amino acid sequence: CASPGGRGGPAWSDTQYF.

The rearrangement uses TRBV7-3 and TRBJ2-2; 11 nucleotides agree with TRBD2. V lost 5 bases and J lost 2; bases outside the gene matches: 4. Germline V gives CDR1 SGHTA, CDR2 FQGTGA. The CDR3 runs 16 residues. CDR3: CASSQTSGANTGELFF. For the CDR3, the DNA is TGTGCCAGCAGCCAGACTAGCGGGGCTAACACCGGGGAGCTGTTTTTT.

The chain couples TRBV4-3 to TRBJ2-5, with 7 bases identical to TRBD2. This CDR3 has 15 amino acids. CDR1 LGHNA and CDR2 YSLEER come from the germline V gene. V shed 0 bases and J 3 bases; nucleotides not matched to a gene: 4. CDR3 sequence (DNA): TGCGCCAGCAGCCAAGATAGAGGACTAGAAGAGACCCAGTACTTC. Translated: CASSQDRGLEETQYF.

This clone appeared once. The gene calls are TRBV12-3 or TRBV12-4 and TRBJ1-2, with D possibly TRBD1 on 5 matching bases. The CDR3 is 13 residues long. Trimming removed 8 bases at V and 2 bases at J, with 12 bases between. The CDR3 spells CASGQSLNYGYTF. As DNA, the CDR3 is TGTGCCAGCGGACAAAGCCTGAACTATGGCTACACCTTC.

The chain combines TRBV7-9 with TRBJ1-2; the D is unclear. V dropped 0 bases and J dropped 5 bases, with 7 bases sitting between them. The CDR3 has 13 residues. Germline loops: CDR1 SEHNR, CDR2 FQNEAQ (reference sequence). The CDR3 DNA is TGTGCCAGCAGCTTAGCTGGAGTGTATGGCTACACCTTC. The encoded protein is CASSLAGVYGYTF.

The gene calls are TRBV10-3 and TRBJ2-7, with D possibly matching TRBD1 (5 bases). The germline V and J ends were trimmed by 0 bases and 3 bases, with 9 bases remaining between them. This CDR3 has 14 amino acids. Germline CDR1 reads ENHRY; CDR2 reads SYGVKD. CDR3 in amino acids: CAISESMGLYEQYF. The CDR3 nucleotides are TGTGCCATCAGTGAGTCTATGGGGCTCTACGAGCAGTACTTC.

The chain employs TRBV6-1 and TRBJ1-2; 11 nucleotides agree with TRBD1. Germline CDR1 MNHNS, CDR2 SASEGT. The CDR3 consists of 17 residues. Losses at the gene ends were 3 bases for V and 4 bases for J; bases not matched to a gene: 10. This chain's CDR3 is CASSDPGQGAWGYGYTF. The CDR3, as DNA: TGTGCCAGCAGTGATCCAGGACAGGGGGCGTGGGGCTATGGCTACACCTTC.

The chain recombines TRBV5-1 with TRBJ2-7; D is possibly TRBD2 (5 bases). Trimming left V 0 bases short and J 7 bases short, with 17 bases between. CDR3 length: 15 amino acids. Per the germline V gene, CDR1 is SGHRS and CDR2 is YFSETQ. In DNA form, the CDR3 reads TGCGCCAGCAGCTTGGAGGCGGGCGTAGGTGGAGAGCAGTACTTC. Protein: CASSLEAGVGGEQYF.

The rearrangement uses TRBV12-5 and TRBJ1-2, with a possible D match to TRBD1 (6 bases). V dropped 1 base and J dropped 0 bases, with 21 bases sitting between them. CDR3 length: 19 residues. CDR1 LGHNT and CDR2 FRNRAP come from the germline V gene. CDR3: CASGLGGQIKGRANYGYTF. In DNA form, the CDR3 reads TGTGCTAGTGGTTTGGGAGGACAGATCAAGGGCCGAGCTAACTATGGCTACACCTTC.

The V and J genes are TRBV29-1 and TRBJ1-2; D possibly corresponds to TRBD1 (5 bases). The CDR3 length is 15 residues. Germline V gives CDR1 SQVTM, CDR2 ANQGSEA. V shed 6 bases and J shed 4 bases, with 21 bases lying between them. The CDR3 is CSVTGGTPEVYGYTF. The CDR3 DNA reads as TGCAGCGTGACCGGCGGGACTCCGGAAGTCTATGGCTACACCTTC.

In this sample, this clone turned up once. This chain uses TRBV5-4 with TRBJ1-5; TRBD1 aligns across 7 bases. Unmatched junction bases numbered 24, after V lost 9 bases and J lost 0 bases. Germline CDR1 is SGHNT and CDR2 is YYREEE (reference sequence). The CDR3 is made up of 20 amino acids. The CDR3 protein is CAKWWQGGSTRDYSNQPQHF. CDR3 nucleotide sequence: TGTGCCAAGTGGTGGCAGGGGGGTAGTACCCGAGACTATAGCAATCAGCCCCAGCATTTT.

This sequence joins TRBV5-8 and TRBJ2-5, with 11 bases fitting TRBD1. J gave up 4 bases and V 4 bases, and 6 bases lay outside the gene matches. From germline, CDR1 is SGHTS and CDR2 YDEGEE. The CDR3 length is 15 residues. CDR3 sequence: CASSMGTGGSETQYF. The CDR3 region has the DNA TGTGCCAGCAGCATGGGGACAGGGGGTTCAGAGACCCAGTACTTC.

The V call is TRBV6-5, the J call TRBJ2-6; TRBD1 matches at 7 bases. The V segment lost 8 bases and the J segment 2 bases; nucleotides outside the gene matches: 3. Germline CDR1 and CDR2: MNHEY and SVGAGI. This CDR3 contains 14 residues. Here the CDR3 reads CASSTGAGANVLTF. CDR3 nucleotides: TGTGCCAGCTCAACAGGGGCTGGGGCCAACGTCCTGACTTTC.

V and J are TRBV28 and TRBJ1-5; D unresolved. The CDR3 has 11 residues. The V gene lost 4 bases and the J gene lost 9 bases, with 7 bases spanning the gap. Germline V gives CDR1 MDHEN, CDR2 SYDVKM. CDR3 DNA sequence: TGTGCCAGCAGTTCCTTCGGGCCCCAGCATTTT. Its translation: CASSSFGPQHF.

The chain couples TRBV7-9 to TRBJ2-1; D gene ambiguous. The V gene lost 2 bases and the J gene lost 6 bases, with 8 bases spanning the gap. The CDR3 spans 13 residues. CDR1 and CDR2 from the germline V gene are SEHNR and FQNEAQ (reference sequence). For the CDR3, the DNA is TGTGCCAGCAGCTTAAGCGAGAGCAATGAGCAGTTCTTC. This codes for CASSLSESNEQFF.

The rearrangement uses TRBV6-6 and TRBJ1-2; 7 bases map to TRBD1. Germline-derived CDR1 and CDR2 are MNHNY and SVGAGI (reference sequence). The V segment lost 7 bases and the J segment 5 bases; nucleotides outside the gene matches: 7. The CDR3 is 13 amino acids. CDR3 in DNA: TGTGCCAGCATTAAACCGGGACAGTATGGCTACACCTTC. Its protein product is CASIKPGQYGYTF.

J is TRBJ2-5 and V is TRBV4-1; D not resolved. With 1 base removed from V and 1 base from J, the gap between germline ends came to 7 bases. The germline V gene encodes CDR1 MGHRA and CDR2 YSYEKL. CDR3 length: 14 amino acids. The CDR3 DNA follows: TGCGCCAGCAGCCAAGTTAACAGCCAAGAGACCCAGTACTTC. Translating it yields CASSQVNSQETQYF.

V and J are TRBV11-2 and TRBJ2-2, with D tentatively TRBD2 (5 bases). Germline CDR1 is SGHAT and CDR2 is FQNNGV. The CDR3 is 15 residues long. V lost 4 bases and J 5 bases, leaving 14 bases between the germline ends. CDR3 sequence reads: CASSSLRDKTGELFF. The CDR3 DNA reads as TGTGCCAGCAGCTCTCTCCGGGATAAAACCGGGGAGCTGTTTTTT. The full variable domain, completed using reference TRBV11-2 and TRBJ2-2, is EAGVAQSPRYKIIEKRQSVAFWCNPISGHATLYWYQQILGQGPKLLIQFQNNGVVDDSQLPKDRFSAERLKGVDSTLKIQPAKLEDSAVYLCASSSLRDKTGELFFGEGSRLTVL.

The CDR3 sequence: CASDPGQGYEQYF. DNA for the CDR3: TGTGCCAGTGACCCGGGACAGGGTTACGAGCAGTACTTC. The chain couples TRBV19 to TRBJ2-7, with 9 bases matching TRBD1. The germline CDR1 and CDR2 sequences are LNHDA and SQIVND (reference sequence). This CDR3 comprises 13 residues. Unmatched junction bases numbered 6, after V lost 8 bases and J lost 4 bases.

The chain uses TRBV28 and TRBJ1-2; D gene uncertain. CDR1 MDHEN and CDR2 SYDVKM come from the germline V gene. The V gene lost 2 bases and the J gene lost 2 bases, with 18 bases spanning the gap. CDR3 length: 17 residues. CDR3 DNA sequence: TGTGCCAGCAGTTTACTTTTCGAGGGTGGTAGGAACTATGGCTACACCTTC. Residues: CASSLLFEGGRNYGYTF.

J is TRBJ2-7 and V is TRBV11-3; perhaps TRBD2 as D (6 bases). The ends were cut back, 4 bases at V and 7 bases at J, with 14 bases in the middle. Germline values: CDR1 SGHNT, CDR2 YENEEA. CDR3 length: 13 amino acids. In nucleotides, the CDR3 is TGTGCCAGCAGCTCGCGCTCTGGAGGGGAGCAGTACTTC. Its translation is CASSSRSGGEQYF.